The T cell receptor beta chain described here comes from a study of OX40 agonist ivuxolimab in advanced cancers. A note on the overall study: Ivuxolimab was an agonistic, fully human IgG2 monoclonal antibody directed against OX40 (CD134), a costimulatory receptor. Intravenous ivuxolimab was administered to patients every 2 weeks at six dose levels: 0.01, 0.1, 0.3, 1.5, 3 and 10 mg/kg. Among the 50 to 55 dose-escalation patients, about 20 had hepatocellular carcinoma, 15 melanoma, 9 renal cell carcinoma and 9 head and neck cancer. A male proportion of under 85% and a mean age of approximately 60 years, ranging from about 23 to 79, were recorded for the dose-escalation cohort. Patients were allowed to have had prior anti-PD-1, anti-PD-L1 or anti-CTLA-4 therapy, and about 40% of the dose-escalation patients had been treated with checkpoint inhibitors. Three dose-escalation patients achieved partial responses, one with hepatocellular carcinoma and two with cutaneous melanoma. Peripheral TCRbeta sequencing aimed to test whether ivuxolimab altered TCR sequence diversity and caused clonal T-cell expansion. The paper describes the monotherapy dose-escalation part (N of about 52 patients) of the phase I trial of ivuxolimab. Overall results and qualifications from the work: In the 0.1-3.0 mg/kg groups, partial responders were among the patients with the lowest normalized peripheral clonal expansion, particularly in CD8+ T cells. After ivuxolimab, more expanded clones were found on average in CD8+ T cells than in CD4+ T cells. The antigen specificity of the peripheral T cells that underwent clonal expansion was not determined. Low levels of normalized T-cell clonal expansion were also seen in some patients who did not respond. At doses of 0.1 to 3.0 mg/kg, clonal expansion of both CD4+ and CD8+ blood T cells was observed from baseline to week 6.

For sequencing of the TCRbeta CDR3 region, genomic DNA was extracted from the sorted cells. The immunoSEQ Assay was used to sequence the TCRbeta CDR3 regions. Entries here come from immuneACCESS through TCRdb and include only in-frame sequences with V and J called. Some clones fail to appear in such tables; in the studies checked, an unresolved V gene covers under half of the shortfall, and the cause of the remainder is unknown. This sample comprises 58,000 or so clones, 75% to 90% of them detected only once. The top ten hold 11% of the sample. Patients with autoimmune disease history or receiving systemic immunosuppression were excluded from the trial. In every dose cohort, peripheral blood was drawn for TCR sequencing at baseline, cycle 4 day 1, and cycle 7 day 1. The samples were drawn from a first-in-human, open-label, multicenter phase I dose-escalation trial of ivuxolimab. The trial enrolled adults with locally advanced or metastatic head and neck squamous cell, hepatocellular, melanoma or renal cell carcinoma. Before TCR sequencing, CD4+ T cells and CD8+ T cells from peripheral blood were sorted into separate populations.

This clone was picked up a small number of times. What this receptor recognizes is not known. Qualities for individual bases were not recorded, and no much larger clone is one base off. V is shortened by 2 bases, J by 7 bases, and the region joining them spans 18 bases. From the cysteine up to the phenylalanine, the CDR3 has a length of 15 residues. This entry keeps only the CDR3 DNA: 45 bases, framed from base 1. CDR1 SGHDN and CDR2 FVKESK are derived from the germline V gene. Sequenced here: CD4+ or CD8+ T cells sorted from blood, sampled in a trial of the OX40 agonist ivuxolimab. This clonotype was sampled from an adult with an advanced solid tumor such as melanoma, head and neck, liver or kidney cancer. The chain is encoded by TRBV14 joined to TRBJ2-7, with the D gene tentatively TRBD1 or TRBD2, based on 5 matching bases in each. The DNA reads TGTGCCAGCAGCCAACACCGGGACGGACCCAAGGAGCAGTACTTC. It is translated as CASSQHRDGPKEQYF.